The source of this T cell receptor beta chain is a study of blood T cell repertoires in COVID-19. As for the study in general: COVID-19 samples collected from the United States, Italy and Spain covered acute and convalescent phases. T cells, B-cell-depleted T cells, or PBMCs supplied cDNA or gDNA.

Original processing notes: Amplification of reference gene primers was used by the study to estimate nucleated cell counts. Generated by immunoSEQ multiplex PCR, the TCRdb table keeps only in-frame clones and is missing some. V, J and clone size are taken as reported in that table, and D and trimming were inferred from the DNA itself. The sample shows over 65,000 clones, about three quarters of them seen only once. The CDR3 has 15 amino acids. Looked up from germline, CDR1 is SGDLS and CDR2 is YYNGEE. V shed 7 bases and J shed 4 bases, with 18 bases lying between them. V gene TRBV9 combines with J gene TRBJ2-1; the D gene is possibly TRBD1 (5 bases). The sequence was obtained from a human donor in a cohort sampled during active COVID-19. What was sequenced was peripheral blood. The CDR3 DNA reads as TGTGCCAGCTCGGTGGGCAGGGATCATTACAATGAGCAGTTCTTC. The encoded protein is CASSVGRDHYNEQFF.